Given below is one T cell receptor (beta chain) in context. What it binds is not known. This record comes from a study of graft-versus-host responses after intestinal transplantation. Notes on the study in general: Allografts carried high graft-versus-host to host-versus-graft clonal ratios in patients having graft-donor T cell macrochimerism.

Germline CDR1 GTSNPN, CDR2 SVGIG (reference sequence). The CDR3 has 13 residues. J gave up 0 bases and V 6 bases, and 2 bases lay outside the gene matches. Graft tissue was processed to release intraepithelial and lamina propria lymphocytes. Repertoires were generated with immunoSEQ multiplex PCR, while TCRdb's copy carries only in-frame clones and drops some. The sample lists about 29,000 clones, around 80% occurring once. The gene calls are TRBV30 and TRBJ2-7, with 10 bases matching TRBD1. The source was ileum tissue, collected 98 days after intestinal transplantation. The origin of this receptor is a human patient who received an intestinal transplant, so some T cells may come from the graft donor. The CDR3 nucleotides are TGTGCCTGCTGGACAGGGGGCTCCTACGAGCAGTACTTC. Translation: CACWTGGSYEQYF. The whole variable domain, filled in from reference TRBV30 and TRBJ2-7, reads SQTIHQWPATLVQPVGSPLSLECTVEGTSNPNLYWYRQAAGRGLQLLFYSVGIGQISSEVPQNLSASRPQDRQFILSSKKLLLSDSGFYLCACWTGGSYEQYFGPGTRLTVT.